Each of the 9 T cell receptor beta chains below was sequenced from the same sample in a study of cytomegalovirus exposure and HLA in healthy donors. This table comes from immunoSEQ multiplex PCR, and its TCRdb copy is limited to in-frame clones, with some not included. The table lists some 150,000 clones, about 86% of them singletons, with 1.4% in the top ten. Material for sequencing was PBMCs. These receptors came from a woman aged 25 to 45 in good health and CMV-seronegative.

J is TRBJ1-4 and V is TRBV6-5; D gene ambiguous. The CDR3 has 15 amino acids. Germline lookup yields CDR1 MNHEY and CDR2 SVGAGI. Deletions cut 4 bases from V and 7 bases from J, with 16 bases between. CDR3 DNA: TGTGCCAGCAGTTCCGAGAGGAGGGCACTTGAAAAACTGTTTTTT. Residues: CASSSERRALEKLFF.

This CDR3 is CASSQGLASETQYF. In DNA form, the CDR3 reads TGCGCCAGCAGCCAAGGACTAGCATCCGAGACCCAGTACTTC. V usage is TRBV4-1 and J usage is TRBJ2-5; 7 nucleotides line up with TRBD2. The CDR3 contains 14 residues. With V trimmed by 1 base and J by 5 bases, 4 bases remained unmatched. CDR1 and CDR2 (germline): MGHRA, YSYEKL.

The V gene is TRBV15, the J gene TRBJ2-7; D gene ambiguous. The CDR3 is 15 amino acids. Trimming pared 0 bases from V and 1 base from J, leaving 10 bases between. Germline V gene lookup returns CDR1 LNHNV and CDR2 YYDKDF (reference sequence). In DNA, the CDR3 is TGTGCCACCAGCAGAGATCTGACAAGTTCCTACGAGCAGTACTTC. Translated, it gives CATSRDLTSSYEQYF.

This chain connects TRBV7-6 to TRBJ2-2; possibly TRBD2 for D (7 bases). The germline gives CDR1 SGHVS, CDR2 FNYEAQ. The CDR3 is made up of 15 amino acids. Trimming removed 1 base at V and 5 bases at J, with 11 bases between. Written as DNA, the CDR3 is TGTGCCAGCAGCTTAGGAGGGGGGGAGACCGGGGAGCTGTTTTTT. It translates to CASSLGGGETGELFF. Full variable domain (outside the CDR3, taken from reference TRBV7-6 and TRBJ2-2): GAGVSQSPRYKVTKRGQDVALRCDPISGHVSLYWYRQALGQGPEFLTYFNYEAQQDKSGLPNDRFSAERPEGSISTLTIQRTEQRDSAMYRCASSLGGGETGELFFGEGSRLTVL.

The genes are TRBV7-2 and TRBJ2-7; D possibly corresponds to TRBD2 (6 bases). Between the trimmed V and J ends, which lost 5 bases and 2 bases, there was a span of 19 bases. The CDR3 sequence is 16 residues long. The germline V gene encodes CDR1 SGHTA and CDR2 FQGNSA. In nucleotides, the CDR3 is TGTGCCAGCAGCCCTAAAAATGGGACTGCAACCTACGAGCAGTACTTC. It yields the protein CASSPKNGTATYEQYF.

The chain employs TRBV5-1 and TRBJ2-1; 7 nucleotides line up with TRBD2. With 1 base clipped from V and 6 bases from J, the junction kept 7 bases outside the gene matches. The CDR3 is 15 residues long. The germline CDR1 and CDR2 sequences are SGHRS and YFSETQ. CDR3 protein: CASSLTSPGGNEQFF. The CDR3 DNA is TGCGCCAGCAGCTTGACTAGCCCGGGGGGCAATGAGCAGTTCTTC. The full variable domain, in which reference TRBV5-1 and TRBJ2-1 provide the parts outside the CDR3, is KAGVTQTPRYLIKTRGQQVTLSCSPISGHRSVSWYQQTPGQGLQFLFEYFSETQRNKGNFPGRFSGRQFSNSRSEMNVSTLELGDSALYLCASSLTSPGGNEQFFGPGTRLTVL.

This clone has just one count. The genes are TRBV5-3 and TRBJ2-5, with 9 bases identical to TRBD1. TRBV5-3 is given ORF status, its function remaining uncertain. The trim removed 4 bases at V and 5 bases at J, leaving 9 bases unmatched. The CDR3 length is 15 residues. The DNA of the CDR3 is TGTGCCAGAAGCAAGACTAACAGGGGGCAGGAGACCCAGTACTTC. Translation gives CARSKTNRGQETQYF.

The CDR3 nucleotides read TGTGCCAGCAGCTTGGACTACGGGAGGGAGCAGTACTTC. Protein sequence: CASSLDYGREQYF. The V and J genes are TRBV5-8 and TRBJ2-7; 7 positions match TRBD2. CDR3 size: 13 residues. The J segment lost 7 bases and the V segment lost 0 bases, leaving 4 bases of the junction unmatched. The germline gives CDR1 SGHTS, CDR2 YDEGEE.

This clone was counted a single time. The chain combines TRBV11-2 with TRBJ1-1, with D possibly matching TRBD1 (5 bases). Trimming took 0 bases from V and 3 from J, leaving 14 bases between them. The V gene's germline CDR1 is SGHAT and CDR2 FQNNGV. This CDR3 spans 16 amino acids. As DNA, the CDR3 is TGTGCCAGCAGCTTAGACAGGGCGAGAGTTTACACTGAAGCTTTCTTT. Translated, it gives CASSLDRARVYTEAFF.